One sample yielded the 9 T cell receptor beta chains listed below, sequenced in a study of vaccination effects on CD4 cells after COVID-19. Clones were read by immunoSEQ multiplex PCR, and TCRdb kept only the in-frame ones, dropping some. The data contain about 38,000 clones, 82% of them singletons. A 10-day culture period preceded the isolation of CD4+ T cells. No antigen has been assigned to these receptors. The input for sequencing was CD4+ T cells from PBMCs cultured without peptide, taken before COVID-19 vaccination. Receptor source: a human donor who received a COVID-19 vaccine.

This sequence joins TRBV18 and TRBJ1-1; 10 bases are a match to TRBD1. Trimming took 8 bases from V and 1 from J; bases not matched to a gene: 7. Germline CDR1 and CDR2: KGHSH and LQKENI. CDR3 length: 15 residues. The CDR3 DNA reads TGTGCCAGCGGCGGACAGGGGGGGAAGAACACTGAAGCTTTCTTT. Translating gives CASGGQGGKNTEAFF. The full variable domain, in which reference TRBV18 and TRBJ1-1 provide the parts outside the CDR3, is NAGVMQNPRHLVRRRGQEARLRCSPMKGHSHVYWYRQLPEEGLKFMVYLQKENIIDESGMPKERFSAEFPKEGPSILRIQQVVRGDSAAYFCASGGQGGKNTEAFFGQGTRLTVV.

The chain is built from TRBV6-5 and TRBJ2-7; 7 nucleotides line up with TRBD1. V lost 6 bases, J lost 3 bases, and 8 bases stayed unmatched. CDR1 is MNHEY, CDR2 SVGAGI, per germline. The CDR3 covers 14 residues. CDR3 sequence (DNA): TGTGCCAGCAGCCTGATACAGGGGAGCTACGAGCAGTACGTC. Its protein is CASSLIQGSYEQYV.

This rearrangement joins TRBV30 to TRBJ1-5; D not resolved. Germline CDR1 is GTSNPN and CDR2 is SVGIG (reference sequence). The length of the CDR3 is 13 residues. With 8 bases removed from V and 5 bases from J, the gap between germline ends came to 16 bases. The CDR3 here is CALGGSLDQPQHF. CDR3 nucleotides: TGTGCCCTGGGTGGTTCTCTGGATCAGCCCCAGCATTTT.

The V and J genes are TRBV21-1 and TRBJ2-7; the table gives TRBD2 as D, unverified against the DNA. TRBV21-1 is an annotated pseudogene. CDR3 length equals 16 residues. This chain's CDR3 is CASSALAGLASYEQYV. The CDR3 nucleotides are TGTGCCAGCAGCGCCCTGGCCGGACTAGCGTCCTACGAGCAGTACGTC.

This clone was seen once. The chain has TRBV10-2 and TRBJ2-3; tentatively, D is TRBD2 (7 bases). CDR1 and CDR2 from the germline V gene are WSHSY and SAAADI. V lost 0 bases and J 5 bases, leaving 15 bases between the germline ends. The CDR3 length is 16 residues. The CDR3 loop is CASSESEWGGQDTQYF. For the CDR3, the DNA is TGCGCCAGCAGTGAGTCCGAGTGGGGGGGCCAAGATACGCAGTATTTT.

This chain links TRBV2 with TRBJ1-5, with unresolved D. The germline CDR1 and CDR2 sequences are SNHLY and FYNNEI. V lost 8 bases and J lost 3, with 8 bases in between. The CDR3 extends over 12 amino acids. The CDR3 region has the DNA TGTGCCAGCGGACTTTACAATCAGCCCCAGCATTTT. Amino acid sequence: CASGLYNQPQHF.

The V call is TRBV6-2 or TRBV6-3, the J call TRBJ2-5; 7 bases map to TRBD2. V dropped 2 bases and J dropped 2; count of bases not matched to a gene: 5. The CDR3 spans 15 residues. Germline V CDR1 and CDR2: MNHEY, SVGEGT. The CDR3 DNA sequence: TGTGCCAGCAGTTACGTCGGGACTAAACAAGAGACCCAGTACTTC. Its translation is CASSYVGTKQETQYF.

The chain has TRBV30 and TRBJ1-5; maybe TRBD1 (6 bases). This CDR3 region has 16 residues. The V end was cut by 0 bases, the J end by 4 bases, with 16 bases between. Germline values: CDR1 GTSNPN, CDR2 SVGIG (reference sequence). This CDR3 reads CAWSVPGARTNQPQHF. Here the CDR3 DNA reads TGTGCCTGGAGTGTCCCGGGGGCGAGGACTAATCAGCCCCAGCATTTT.

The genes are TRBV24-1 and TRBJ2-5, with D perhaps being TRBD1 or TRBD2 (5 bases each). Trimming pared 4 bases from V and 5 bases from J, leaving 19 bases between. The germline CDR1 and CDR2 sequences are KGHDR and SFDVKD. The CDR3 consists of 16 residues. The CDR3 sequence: CATSETEGQGRETQYF. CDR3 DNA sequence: TGTGCCACCAGTGAAACCGAGGGGCAGGGACGGGAGACCCAGTACTTC.